This TCR beta chain was sequenced for a study of cytomegalovirus exposure and HLA in healthy donors. It was with 60 Vbeta and 13 Jbeta primers that the PCR ran. The data were produced by immunoSEQ multiplex PCR, yet TCRdb's version contains in-frame clones alone and is incomplete. The sample includes 60,000 to 85,000 clones, 60% to 85% of them seen just once. Findings and caveats of the study: Apart from CMV serostatus, no immune exposure information was available.

The V end lost 2 bases, the J end lost 7 bases, and 13 bases lay between the germline ends. The CDR3 runs 15 residues. CDR1 is SGDLS and CDR2 is YYNGEE in the germline V gene. On this clone itself: Its antigen is undetermined.

The V call is TRBV9, the J call TRBJ1-6; D is unclear. This clonotype was obtained from a middle-aged man in good health and CMV-seronegative. Sequenced input: PBMCs. CDR3 nucleotides: TGTGCCAGCAGCGTCGACACCGGTCGCAATTCACCCCTCCACTTT. It translates to CASSVDTGRNSPLHF.